The 6 T cell receptor beta chains below were found in one sample sequenced in a study of CD4+ T cells in melanoma. This table comes from immunoSEQ multiplex PCR, and its TCRdb copy is limited to in-frame clones, with some not included. The sample has about 10,000 clones, roughly 60% seen once; the top ten hold about 12%. Sequencing used cells from a culture (not recorded whether cultured in vitro). The source is a human donor with melanoma.

This clone occurred a few times. This chain joins TRBV15 and TRBJ1-6; D might be TRBD1 (6 bases). CDR3 length: 18 residues. Trimming removed 0 bases at V and 9 bases at J, with 21 bases between. Germline CDR1 reads LNHNV; CDR2 reads YYDKDF (reference sequence). The CDR3 nucleotides are TGTGCCACCAGCAGAGATAGTGGAACGGGCAGGGGCGTTTCACCCCTCCACTTT. Residues: CATSRDSGTGRGVSPLHF. Drawing the rest from reference TRBV15 and TRBJ1-6, the complete variable domain is DAMVIQNPRYQVTQFGKPVTLSCSQTLNHNVMYWYQQKSSQAPKLLFHYYDKDFNNEADTPDNFQSRRPNTSFCFLDIRSPGLGDTAMYLCATSRDSGTGRGVSPLHFGNGTRLTVT.

This clone occurred a few times. The V gene is TRBV4-1, the J gene TRBJ1-5, with a tentative D call TRBD1 (5 bases). Germline V gene lookup returns CDR1 MGHRA and CDR2 YSYEKL. This CDR3 is 18 amino acids long. The V gene lost 0 bases and the J gene lost 1 base, with 16 bases spanning the gap. The CDR3 reads CASSQDTAGVRSNQPQHF. The CDR3 DNA follows: TGCGCCAGCAGCCAAGATACGGCGGGGGTCCGGAGCAATCAGCCCCAGCATTTT.

This clone appeared a few times. J is TRBJ2-5 and V is TRBV5-1; D is undetermined. The V gene's germline CDR1 is SGHRS and CDR2 YFSETQ. This CDR3 comprises 17 residues. Trimming removed 0 bases at V and 3 bases at J, with 18 bases between. DNA of the CDR3: TGCGCCAGCAGCTTGGAAATTGGCAGGCCGGGCGAAGAGACCCAGTACTTC. This translates into CASSLEIGRPGEETQYF.

This clone was seen a few times. This chain uses TRBV2 with TRBJ2-2; D is undetermined. CDR3 length: 13 amino acids. The V gene's germline CDR1 is SNHLY and CDR2 FYNNEI. The V end lost 5 bases, the J end lost 1 base, and 5 bases lay between the germline ends. The CDR3 sequence is CASSTRNTGELFF. Written as DNA, the CDR3 is TGTGCCAGCAGTACGAGGAACACCGGGGAGCTGTTTTTT.

V is TRBV5-1 and J is TRBJ1-6, with 9 bases identical to TRBD1. This CDR3 has 15 amino acids. Germline CDR1 reads SGHRS; CDR2 reads YFSETQ. After removal of 6 bases from V and 10 bases from J, the junction contained 11 bases not matched to a gene. DNA of the CDR3: TGCGCCAGCACCTTCGGGGACAGGGCTTCATCACCCCTCCACTTT. Protein sequence: CASTFGDRASSPLHF.

This chain links TRBV6-5 with TRBJ1-6; D not resolved. V gave up 0 bases and J gave up 9 bases, with 12 bases separating them. CDR1 and CDR2 (germline): MNHEY, SVGAGI. This CDR3 comprises 15 residues. CDR3 residues: CASSYSDGGSSPLHF. The CDR3 nucleotides are TGTGCCAGCAGTTACTCGGACGGCGGCTCTTCACCCCTCCACTTT.